This record concerns one T cell receptor beta chain sequence. Its antigen is unidentified. The data belong to a study of cytotoxic CD8 clonotypes in ibrutinib-treated CLL. Study-wide findings and caveats: Clonality, elevated at ibrutinib response, dropped back toward baseline at progression.

This CDR3 region has 14 residues. Trimming removed 0 bases from V and 2 bases from J, with 6 bases in between. Germline CDR1 reads MDHEN; CDR2 reads SYDVKM. Sequencing used immunoSEQ multiplex PCR; TCRdb keeps in-frame clones, though not all of them. The sample holds more than 110,000 clones, 70% to 80% seen once. The receptor comes from a human donor with chronic lymphocytic leukemia. The chain recombines TRBV28 with TRBJ2-3; unclear D gene. Specimen: PBMCs, collected after 24 months of ibrutinib treatment. The CDR3 DNA reads as TGTGCCAGCAGTTTATGGTCCCTCACAGATACGCAGTATTTT. This sequence encodes CASSLWSLTDTQYF.